This is a list of T cell receptor beta chains from one sample in a study of blood T cell repertoires in COVID-19. Libraries were prepared by immunoSEQ multiplex PCR; TCRdb keeps only in-frame clonotypes and omits some of them. The sample shows 44,000 or so clones, 80% to 90% of them seen only once. The specimen was peripheral blood. The receptors here all came from a human donor in a cohort sampled during active COVID-19. The conserved cysteine and the conserved F or W are not part of the CDR3 here. The order of the fields is V gene, J gene, CDR3 protein.

TRBV4-1	TRBJ1-1	ASSQPVTGRPEAF
TRBV5-1	TRBJ2-5	ASSVMTSGQETQY
TRBV7-9	TRBJ2-3	ASSLVDRADTQY
TRBV3-1/TRBV3-2	TRBJ2-3	ASSQDLPDTQY
TRBV7-9	TRBJ1-4	ASSLVRGNNEKLF
TRBV9	TRBJ2-3	ASSGGTATDTQY
TRBV11-2	TRBJ2-3	ASSLQGGDTQY
TRBV7-3	TRBJ2-7	ASSMSGTSREQY
TRBV18	TRBJ2-7	ASSPVRTESYEQY
TRBV13	TRBJ1-1	ASSPQGQGRTEAF
TRBV9	TRBJ1-5	ASSATPPRGNQPQH
TRBV15	TRBJ2-7	ATSRGQGVTGEQY
TRBV6-6	TRBJ1-4	ASVRPDEKLF
TRBV7-9	TRBJ2-1	ASSLSGGRGNNEQF
TRBV6-6	TRBJ1-6	ASTLQRTAMNSPLH
TRBV5-8	TRBJ2-3	ASSIGPSTDTQY
TRBV2	TRBJ1-5	ASSEEALGNQPQH